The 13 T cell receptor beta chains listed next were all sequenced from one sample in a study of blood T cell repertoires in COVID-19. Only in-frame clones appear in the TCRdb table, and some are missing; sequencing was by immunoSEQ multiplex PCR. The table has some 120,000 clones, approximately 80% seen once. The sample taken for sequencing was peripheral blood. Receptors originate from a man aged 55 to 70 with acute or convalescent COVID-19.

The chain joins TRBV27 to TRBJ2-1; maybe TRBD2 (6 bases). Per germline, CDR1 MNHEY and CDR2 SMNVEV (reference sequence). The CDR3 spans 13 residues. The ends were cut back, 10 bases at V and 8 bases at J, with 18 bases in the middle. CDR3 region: CATAGLRDDEQFF. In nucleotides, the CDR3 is TGTGCCACCGCGGGATTGAGAGATGATGAGCAGTTCTTC.

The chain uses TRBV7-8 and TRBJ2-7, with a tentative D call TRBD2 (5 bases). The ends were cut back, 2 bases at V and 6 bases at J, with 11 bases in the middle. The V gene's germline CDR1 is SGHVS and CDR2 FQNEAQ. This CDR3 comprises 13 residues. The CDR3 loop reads CASSLFREREQYF. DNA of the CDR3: TGTGCCAGCAGCTTATTCCGGGAACGCGAGCAGTACTTC.

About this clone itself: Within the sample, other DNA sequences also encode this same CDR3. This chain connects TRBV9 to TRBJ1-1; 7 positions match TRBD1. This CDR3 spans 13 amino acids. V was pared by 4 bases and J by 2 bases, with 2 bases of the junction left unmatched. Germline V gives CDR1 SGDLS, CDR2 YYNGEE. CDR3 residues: CASSRDSNTEAFF. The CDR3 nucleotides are TGTGCCAGCAGCAGGGACAGTAACACTGAAGCTTTCTTT.

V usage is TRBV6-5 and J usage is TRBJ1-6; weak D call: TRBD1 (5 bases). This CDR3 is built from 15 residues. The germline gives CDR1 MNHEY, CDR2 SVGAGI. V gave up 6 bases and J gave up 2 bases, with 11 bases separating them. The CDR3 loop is CASRDTGTYNSPLHF. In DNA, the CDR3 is TGTGCCAGCAGGGACACAGGCACCTATAATTCACCCCTCCACTTT.

The CDR3 here is CASSRVAGTKETQYF. DNA of the CDR3: TGTGCCAGCAGCCGTGTGGCCGGGACTAAAGAGACCCAGTACTTC. The V gene is TRBV7-6, the J gene TRBJ2-5; 7 bases align to TRBD2. The CDR3 totals 15 residues. J was trimmed by 3 bases and V by 5 bases; bases with no gene match: 9. CDR1 SGHVS and CDR2 FNYEAQ come from the germline V gene.

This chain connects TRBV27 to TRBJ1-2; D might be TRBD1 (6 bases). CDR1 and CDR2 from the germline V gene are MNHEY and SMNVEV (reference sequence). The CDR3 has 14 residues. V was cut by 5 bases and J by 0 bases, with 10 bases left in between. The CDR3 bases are TGTGCCAGCAGTAGGGGGTCCACTAACTATGGCTACACCTTC. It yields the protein CASSRGSTNYGYTF.

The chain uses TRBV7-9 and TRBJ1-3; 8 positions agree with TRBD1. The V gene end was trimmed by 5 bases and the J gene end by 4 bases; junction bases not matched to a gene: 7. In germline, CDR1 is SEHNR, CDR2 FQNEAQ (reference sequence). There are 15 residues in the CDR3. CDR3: CASSHWTGTGNTIYF. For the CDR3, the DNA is TGTGCCAGCAGCCACTGGACAGGGACGGGAAACACCATATATTTT.

The CDR3 loop is CASSQSTGNWEKLFF. In DNA, the CDR3 is TGTGCCAGCAGCCAATCGACAGGGAATTGGGAAAAACTGTTTTTT. The rearrangement uses TRBV3-1 (or the pseudogene TRBV3-2) and TRBJ1-4; 7 positions agree with TRBD1. V lost 2 bases, J lost 8 bases, and 8 bases stayed unmatched. This CDR3 comprises 15 residues. Germline V gene lookup returns CDR1 LGHDT and CDR2 YNNKEL (reference sequence).

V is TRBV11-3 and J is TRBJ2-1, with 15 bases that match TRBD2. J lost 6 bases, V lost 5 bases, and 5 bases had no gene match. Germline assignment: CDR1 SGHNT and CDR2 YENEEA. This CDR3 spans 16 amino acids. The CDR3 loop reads CASSPGLAGGFNEQFF. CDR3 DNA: TGTGCCAGCAGCCCGGGACTAGCGGGAGGCTTCAATGAGCAGTTCTTC.

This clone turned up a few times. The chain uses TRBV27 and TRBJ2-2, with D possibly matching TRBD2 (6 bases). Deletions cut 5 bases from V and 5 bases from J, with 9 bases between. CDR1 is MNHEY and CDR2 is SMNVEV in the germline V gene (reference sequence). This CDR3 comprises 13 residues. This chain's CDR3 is CASSRGITGELFF. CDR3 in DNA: TGTGCCAGCAGTCGGGGGATAACCGGGGAGCTGTTTTTT.

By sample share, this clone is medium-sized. CDR3: CASSLFDRGYEQYF. DNA for the CDR3: TGTGCCAGCAGTTTATTCGACAGGGGCTACGAGCAGTACTTC. The chain is built from TRBV28 and TRBJ2-7; 8 bases line up with TRBD1. CDR1 is MDHEN, CDR2 SYDVKM, per germline. The trim removed 1 base at V and 3 bases at J, leaving 2 bases unmatched. CDR3 length: 14 residues.

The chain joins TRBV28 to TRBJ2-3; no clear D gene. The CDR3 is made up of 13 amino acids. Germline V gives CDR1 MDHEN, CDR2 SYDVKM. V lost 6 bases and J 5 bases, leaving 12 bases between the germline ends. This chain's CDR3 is CASSQAGLDTQYF. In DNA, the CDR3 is TGTGCCAGCAGCCAGGCTGGGTTAGATACGCAGTATTTT.

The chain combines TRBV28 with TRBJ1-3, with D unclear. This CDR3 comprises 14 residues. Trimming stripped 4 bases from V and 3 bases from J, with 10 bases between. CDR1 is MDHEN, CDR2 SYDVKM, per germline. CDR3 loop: CASSSPISGNTIYF. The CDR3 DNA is TGTGCCAGCAGTTCGCCTATTAGTGGAAACACCATATATTTT. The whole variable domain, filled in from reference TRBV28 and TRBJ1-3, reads DVKVTQSSRYLVKRTGEKVFLECVQDMDHENMFWYRQDPGLGLRLIYFSYDVKMKEKGDIPEGYSVSREKKERFSLILESASTNQTSMYLCASSSPISGNTIYFGEGSWLTVV.